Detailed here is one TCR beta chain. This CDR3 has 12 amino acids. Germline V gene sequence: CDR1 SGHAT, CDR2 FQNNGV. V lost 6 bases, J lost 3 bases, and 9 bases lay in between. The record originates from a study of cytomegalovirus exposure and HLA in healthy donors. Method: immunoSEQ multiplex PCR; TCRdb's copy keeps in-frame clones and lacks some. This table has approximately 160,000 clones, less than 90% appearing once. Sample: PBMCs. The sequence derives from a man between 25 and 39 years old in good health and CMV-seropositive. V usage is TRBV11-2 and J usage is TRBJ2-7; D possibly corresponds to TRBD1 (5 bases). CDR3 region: CASSSQGYEQYF. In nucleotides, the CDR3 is TGTGCCAGCAGTTCCCAGGGCTACGAGCAGTACTTC.